This paragraph reports one TCR beta chain. What it recognizes is unknown. The data are from a study of cytomegalovirus exposure and HLA in healthy donors. Study-level points and caveats: A later analysis linked a missense variant in DCLRE1C to the trimming of TCR beta V and J genes.

There are 14 residues in the CDR3. V lost 2 bases and J 3 bases, leaving 10 bases between the germline ends. Germline CDR1 and CDR2: MNHNS and SASEGT. Vbeta (60) and Jbeta (13) primers were used in the PCR. The repertoire was sequenced with immunoSEQ multiplex PCR; TCRdb's copy has only in-frame clones and lacks some. The repertoire holds around 100,000 clones, with approximately 84% as singletons. The sequencing input was PBMCs. The clonotype comes from a woman aged 18-29 years in good health and CMV-seropositive. The chain joins TRBV6-1 to TRBJ1-1; D gene ambiguous. CDR3 bases: TGTGCCAGCAGTGAAATGGCGGGGTACACTGAAGCTTTCTTT. Translating it yields CASSEMAGYTEAFF.